These 13 T cell receptor beta chains were sequenced from one sample in a study of early T cells in non-severe SARS-CoV-2 infection. TCRdb reprocessed the 5' RACE reads with MiXCR, giving one entry per CDR3 protein. The sample holds some 81,000 distinct CDR3 sequences; around 17% are singletons and the top ten take about 2.6%. What was sequenced was whole blood. All receptors come from an adult who was a healthcare worker with PCR-confirmed SARS-CoV-2 infection or an uninfected control (not recorded which).

This clonotype was observed a few times. This chain connects TRBV2 to TRBJ1-2; 8 positions agree with TRBD1. CDR3 size: 14 residues. The V gene end was trimmed by 4 bases and the J gene end by 5 bases; junction bases not matched to a gene: 6. Germline CDR1 and CDR2: SNHLY and FYNNEI. The CDR3, as DNA: TGTGCCAGCAGTGGACAGACAGGGGATTATGGCTACACCTTC. This encodes CASSGQTGDYGYTF. Drawing the rest from reference TRBV2 and TRBJ1-2, the complete variable domain is EPEVTQTPSHQVTQMGQEVILRCVPISNHLYFYWYRQILGQKVEFLVSFYNNEISEKSEIFDDQFSVERPDGSNFTLKIRSTKLEDSAMYFCASSGQTGDYGYTFGSGTRLTVV.

This clonotype is medium-sized (0.01 to 0.1%) in the sample. The chain uses TRBV27 and TRBJ1-5; the match to TRBD1 covers 7 bases. This CDR3 has 14 residues. Germline CDR1 MNHEY, CDR2 SMNVEV (reference sequence). V lost 4 bases to trimming and J lost 5 bases; unmatched junction nucleotides: 5. The CDR3 spells CASSSWDSYQPQHF. The CDR3 DNA reads TGTGCCAGCAGTTCCTGGGACAGCTATCAGCCCCAGCATTTT.

CDR3 protein: CASSLLWGPNTGELFF. The CDR3 nucleotides are TGTGCCAGCAGCTTATTATGGGGGCCGAACACCGGGGAGCTGTTTTTT. The chain recombines TRBV12-3 or TRBV12-4 with TRBJ2-2, with D perhaps TRBD1 (6 bases). The CDR3 extends over 16 amino acids. Deletions cut 6 bases from V and 0 bases from J, with 14 bases between.

This clonotype was detected only a few times. The chain's CDR3 is CASSPRTVPYEQYF. The CDR3 DNA sequence: TGTGCCAGCAGCCCTAGGACAGTGCCCTACGAGCAGTACTTC. The chain links TRBV7-9 to TRBJ2-7; the D gene is possibly TRBD1 (6 bases). This CDR3 region has 14 residues. V was pared by 5 bases and J by 2 bases, with 13 bases between. CDR1 SEHNR and CDR2 FQNEAQ come from the germline V gene (reference sequence).

The V gene is TRBV7-8, the J gene TRBJ1-1; D is possibly TRBD1 (5 bases). CDR3 length equals 15 residues. V was cut by 2 bases and J by 0 bases, with 10 bases left in between. Germline V gene data show CDR1 as SGHVS and CDR2 as FQNEAQ. Here the CDR3 DNA reads TGTGCCAGCAGCTTATTTGGGGGGGTGAACACTGAAGCTTTCTTT. Translation gives CASSLFGGVNTEAFF.

This clonotype was seen a handful of times. The chain is built from TRBV5-1 and TRBJ2-2; 10 bases fit TRBD2. From germline, CDR1 is SGHRS and CDR2 YFSETQ. This CDR3 has 19 residues. The V and J ends lost 3 bases and 2 bases, in that order; junction bases with no gene match: 13. The CDR3 DNA reads TGCGCCAGCAGCTATGGCGGATTAGCGGGGGGCCTCAACACCGGGGAGCTGTTTTTT. Encoded protein: CASSYGGLAGGLNTGELFF. Filled out from reference TRBV5-1 and TRBJ2-2, the complete variable domain reads KAGVTQTPRYLIKTRGQQVTLSCSPISGHRSVSWYQQTPGQGLQFLFEYFSETQRNKGNFPGRFSGRQFSNSRSEMNVSTLELGDSALYLCASSYGGLAGGLNTGELFFGEGSRLTVL.

This clonotype occurred a few times. The rearrangement joins TRBV28 to TRBJ2-7; 7 nucleotides line up with TRBD2. The V segment lost 6 bases and the J segment 0 bases; nucleotides outside the gene matches: 8. Germline V CDR1 and CDR2: MDHEN, SYDVKM. The CDR3 spans 15 residues. The CDR3 is CASRPRLAPSYEQYF. The DNA for the CDR3 is TGTGCCAGCAGGCCCCGACTAGCTCCCTCCTACGAGCAGTACTTC. The whole variable domain, filled in from reference TRBV28 and TRBJ2-7, reads DVKVTQSSRYLVKRTGEKVFLECVQDMDHENMFWYRQDPGLGLRLIYFSYDVKMKEKGDIPEGYSVSREKKERFSLILESASTNQTSMYLCASRPRLAPSYEQYFGPGTRLTVT.

The chain uses TRBV12-3 or TRBV12-4 and TRBJ1-6; TRBD1 matches 11 bases. This CDR3 comprises 15 residues. J gave up 8 bases and V 6 bases, and 6 bases lay outside the gene matches. The CDR3 sequence: CASRGRTGGDSPLHF. The CDR3 DNA follows: TGTGCCAGCAGGGGACGGACAGGGGGCGATTCACCCCTCCACTTT.

CDR3 DNA: TGTGCCAGCTCACCATCGGGGGCCCTCTACGAGCAGTACTTC. It specifies CASSPSGALYEQYF. The rearrangement joins TRBV18 to TRBJ2-7, with D perhaps being TRBD1 or TRBD2 (6 bases each). The CDR3 spans 14 residues. CDR1 is KGHSH and CDR2 is LQKENI in the germline V gene. V was clipped by 2 bases and J by 3 bases, with 11 bases between them.

The chain is built from TRBV6-2 or TRBV6-3 and TRBJ1-5, with 11 bases aligning to TRBD1. CDR3 length: 14 residues. Germline CDR1 is MNHEY and CDR2 is SVGEGT. V was pared by 6 bases and J by 6 bases, with 4 bases of the junction left unmatched. CDR3 coding DNA: TGTGCCAGCAGGAGGACAGGGGGCGGTCAGCCCCAGCATTTT. It yields the protein CASRRTGGGQPQHF.

This clonotype was seen repeatedly, ten times or more. The chain carries TRBV6-1 and TRBJ2-7; D is uncertain. V dropped 1 base and J dropped 3 bases, with 4 bases sitting between them. Germline V CDR1 and CDR2: MNHNS, SASEGT. CDR3 length: 12 amino acids. CDR3 loop: CASSEVRYEQYF. Here the CDR3 DNA reads TGTGCCAGCAGTGAAGTCCGCTACGAGCAGTACTTC.

This clonotype has more than one count but fewer than ten. This rearrangement joins TRBV7-2 to TRBJ2-3; 9 bases fit TRBD2. The CDR3 sequence is 17 residues long. Germline CDR1 reads SGHTA; CDR2 reads FQGNSA. J gave up 5 bases and V 1 base, and 10 bases lay outside the gene matches. The CDR3 DNA reads as TGTGCCAGCAGCTTAGAGTTAGCGGGGGCCCCGGGAGATACGCAGTATTTT. This sequence encodes CASSLELAGAPGDTQYF.

The V gene is TRBV29-1, the J gene TRBJ2-4; maybe TRBD1 (6 bases). The CDR3 loop spans 13 amino acids. From germline, CDR1 is SQVTM and CDR2 ANQGSEA. The V and J ends lost 8 bases and 1 base respectively, with 12 bases between them. CDR3 DNA sequence: TGCAGCACAGGGACGTCCGCCAAAAACATTCAGTACTTC. It encodes CSTGTSAKNIQYF.